The rows below give T cell receptor beta chains drawn from one sample of a study of cytomegalovirus exposure and HLA in healthy donors. Clones were read by immunoSEQ multiplex PCR, and TCRdb kept only the in-frame ones, dropping some. This sample has roughly 150,000 clones; 75% occur once, and the top ten carry about 7%. The sequenced material came from PBMCs. These receptors all stem from a young man in good health and CMV-seronegative. CDR3s include the opening cysteine and the closing phenylalanine or tryptophan. D genes are given only for firm matches. Not every row has a clone size; where given, it reads once, few, many or a size class.

TRBJ2-2,TRBD1,16,NA,TRBV5-5,TGTGCCAGCACCAAACAGGGGGAGTCGAACACCGGGGAGCTGTTTTTT,CASTKQGESNTGELFF
TRBJ2-3,TRBD1,15,NA,TRBV27,TGTGCCAGCAGTTTATCTCGACAGGGGGCATATACGCAGTATTTT,CASSLSRQGAYTQYF
TRBJ1-1,TRBD1,14,NA,TRBV5-1,TGCGCCAGCAGCTCGACAGGGGGGTACACTGAAGCTTTCTTT,CASSSTGGYTEAFF
TRBJ1-1,NA,12,NA,TRBV30,TGTGCCTGGAGCCGGGGGTTCACTGAAGCTTTCTTT,CAWSRGFTEAFF
TRBJ1-2,NA,15,once,TRBV5-1,TGCGCCAGCAGCTTGGACAGCGGATCTAACTATGGCTACACCTTC,CASSLDSGSNYGYTF
TRBJ2-7,TRBD1,13,NA,TRBV9,TGTGCCAGCAGCGGAACAGGGGGCTACGAGCAGTACTTC,CASSGTGGYEQYF
TRBJ1-4,NA,15,few,TRBV30,TGTGCCTGGAGTCTTTCTCAGACAGCTAATGAAAAACTGTTTTTT,CAWSLSQTANEKLFF
TRBJ1-1,NA,10,NA,TRBV20-1,TGCAGTGCTAGTAGAACTGAAGCTTTCTTT,CSASRTEAFF
TRBJ2-5,TRBD1,15,NA,TRBV5-1,TGCGCCAGCAGTCTCGACAGGGGGCACGGCGAGACCCAGTACTTC,CASSLDRGHGETQYF
TRBJ2-7,NA,13,once,TRBV7-5,TGTGCCAGAAGCTTTACACGGAGTTACGAGCAGTACTTC,CARSFTRSYEQYF
TRBJ1-1,TRBD1,12,NA,TRBV29-1,TGCAGCGTCCGGGACAGTATGACTGAAGCTTTCTTT,CSVRDSMTEAFF
TRBJ2-5,NA,15,NA,TRBV28,TGTGCCAGCACCAAAGGGGGGGCAGAGTGGGAGACCCAGTACTTC,CASTKGGAEWETQYF
TRBJ2-2,NA,17,NA,TRBV7-8,TGTGCCAGCAGCTTAGCCTTCGGCGGGATTCACACCGGGGAGCTGTTTTTT,CASSLAFGGIHTGELFF
TRBJ2-7,TRBD1,16,few,TRBV28,TGTGCCAGCAGTCACCTACGTAGGACAGGGACACACGAGCAGTACTTC,CASSHLRRTGTHEQYF
TRBJ2-7,TRBD2,13,few,TRBV29-1,TGCAGCGTTGAAGGTAGCGGGGTCTCCGAGCAGTACTTC,CSVEGSGVSEQYF
TRBJ1-1,NA,17,NA,TRBV18,TGTGCCAGCTCACCAACCCCCCAGGCTAGCTCCAACACTGAAGCTTTCTTT,CASSPTPQASSNTEAFF
TRBJ1-5,NA,15,NA,TRBV28,TGTGCCAGCAAACGCGGGCAGGATAGCAATCAGCCCCAGCATTTT,CASKRGQDSNQPQHF
TRBJ1-1,TRBD1,15,NA,TRBV7-6,TGTGCCAGCAGCTTAGTAAGGGGACAGCACACTGAAGCTTTCTTT,CASSLVRGQHTEAFF
TRBJ2-3,TRBD2,16,NA,TRBV28,TGTGCCAGCAGGGAGACTAGCGGGGGGAGCACAGATACGCAGTATTTT,CASRETSGGSTDTQYF
TRBJ2-1,TRBD2,14,NA,TRBV4-1,TGCGCCAGCAGCCAAGGGGGCGGGAGGTATGAGCAGTTCTTC,CASSQGGGRYEQFF
TRBJ2-7,TRBD2,15,NA,TRBV28,TGTGCCAGCAGTTTTGGCGGGAGGTCCCCCTACGAGCAGTACTTC,CASSFGGRSPYEQYF
TRBJ2-7,TRBD2,14,NA,TRBV6-1,TGTGCCAGCATTTTACTAGCGGGGAGGCACGAGCAGTACTTC,CASILLAGRHEQYF
TRBJ1-1,TRBD1,12,NA,TRBV5-6,TGTGCCAGCAGCTACAGGGGCGGGGAAGCTTTCTTT,CASSYRGGEAFF
TRBJ2-4,TRBD2,16,NA,TRBV27,TGTGCCAGCAGTCCGCTAGCGGGGGGAGCCAAAAACATTCAGTACTTC,CASSPLAGGAKNIQYF
TRBJ1-5,TRBD1,16,NA,TRBV5-3,TGTGCCAGCACCCTTGGAGGGGGCAGGGTTAATCAGCCCCAGCATTTT,CASTLGGGRVNQPQHF
TRBJ1-5,NA,14,few,TRBV18,TGTGCCAGCTCACGCGCAGGGTTCAATCAGCCCCAGCATTTT,CASSRAGFNQPQHF
TRBJ2-7,NA,13,NA,TRBV28,TGTGCCAGCAGACCCTCGGACACAGGCGAGCAGTACTTC,CASRPSDTGEQYF
TRBJ2-6,NA,17,NA,TRBV7-8,TGTGCCAGCAGCTTACTGCGCAGCCACTCTGGGGCCAACGGCCTGACTTTC,CASSLLRSHSGANGLTF
TRBJ2-7,NA,15,NA,TRBV21-1,TGTGCCAGCAGCAAATGGACAGGGGGTTCGGGAGAGCAGTACTTC,CASSKWTGGSGEQYF
TRBJ2-1,TRBD2,14,few,TRBV5-1,TGCGCCAGCAGCTCCCGGGGGGGCCTATTGGAGCAGTTCTTC,CASSSRGGLLEQFF
TRBJ2-3,NA,13,NA,TRBV30,TGTGCCTGGAGTCTCCTGCGTGCAGATACGCAGTATTTT,CAWSLLRADTQYF
TRBJ1-4,NA,15,NA,TRBV2,TGTGCCAGCAGTGAGGGGGGTGCAACTAATGAAAAACTGTTTTTT,CASSEGGATNEKLFF
TRBJ1-1,NA,13,NA,TRBV5-6,TGTGCCAGCAGCTTGGTTGTTGCAACGGGAGGTTCCTTT,CASSLVVATGGSF
TRBJ2-5,TRBD2,15,NA,TRBV11-2,TGTGCCAGCAGACCGACTAGCGGGTATTCAGAGACCCAGTACTTC,CASRPTSGYSETQYF
TRBJ2-7,NA,13,NA,TRBV4-2,TGTGCCAGCAGCCAAGTAGTGTCCTACGAGCAGTACTTC,CASSQVVSYEQYF
TRBJ1-3,NA,13,NA,TRBV28,TGTGCCAGCGCCGGGACTGCTGAAACCACCATATATTTT,CASAGTAETTIYF
TRBJ1-1,NA,12,NA,TRBV19,TGTGCCAGTAGCGGGTTTGGAACTGAAGCTTTCTTT,CASSGFGTEAFF
TRBJ2-3,TRBD2,16,NA,TRBV9,TGTGCCAGCAGCGTGAGAGCGGGGTTAGAGGAAGATACGCAGTATTTT,CASSVRAGLEEDTQYF
TRBJ2-7,TRBD2,14,NA,TRBV5-4,TGTGCCAGCAGCTCGCTAGCGGGAATCCACGAGCAGTACTTC,CASSSLAGIHEQYF
TRBJ2-7,TRBD2,14,NA,TRBV19,TGTGCCAGTACCCGGGTAGCGGGAGGATACGAGCAGTACTTC,CASTRVAGGYEQYF
TRBJ2-7,TRBD1,15,NA,TRBV7-8,TGTGCCAGCAGCTCCCGGACAGGCCCGTCCTACGAGCAGTACTTC,CASSSRTGPSYEQYF
TRBJ2-2,NA,13,few,TRBV28,TGTGCCAGCAGTTCCTATAGCACCGGGGAGCTGTTTTTT,CASSSYSTGELFF
TRBJ1-1,NA,14,NA,TRBV6-1,TGTGCCAGCGGCTTAGGCGGGCTAGGAACTGAAGCTTTCTTT,CASGLGGLGTEAFF
TRBJ2-5,NA,12,NA,TRBV29-1,TGCAGCGCTCTGACAGGAGAAGAGACCCAGTACTTC,CSALTGEETQYF
TRBJ1-5,NA,14,NA,TRBV11-2,TGTGCCAGCAGCTTATCAGGCCCCAATCAGCCCCAGCATTTT,CASSLSGPNQPQHF
TRBJ2-1,TRBD2,15,NA,TRBV11-3,TGTGCCAGCAGCCTTCTAGCGGGAGGGGGCAATGAGCAGTTCTTC,CASSLLAGGGNEQFF
TRBJ2-7,TRBD2,14,NA,TRBV25-1,TGTGCCAGCAGTGGGACGGGAGGGCCATCCGAGCAGTACTTC,CASSGTGGPSEQYF
TRBJ1-2,NA,18,NA,TRBV7-2,TGTGCCAGCAGCTTAGTGAGGCCCGGGACAACGACCTTTCGGGGCTACACCTTC,CASSLVRPGTTTFRGYTF
TRBJ1-2,TRBD1,14,NA,TRBV6-5,TGTGCCAGCAGTAGAGACAGGGGCAACTATGGCTACACCTTC,CASSRDRGNYGYTF
TRBJ2-7,NA,14,NA,TRBV18,TGTGCCAGCTCGCCGGCGGGGTCCTCCTACGAGCAGTACTTC,CASSPAGSSYEQYF
TRBJ2-5,NA,13,NA,TRBV5-4,TGTGCCAGCAGCTTACCCCAGGCTTCGGCCCAGTACTTC,CASSLPQASAQYF
TRBJ2-7,NA,15,NA,TRBV11-2,TGTGCCAGCAGCTTAGATGAGGCGGGCAACCACGAGCAGTACTTC,CASSLDEAGNHEQYF